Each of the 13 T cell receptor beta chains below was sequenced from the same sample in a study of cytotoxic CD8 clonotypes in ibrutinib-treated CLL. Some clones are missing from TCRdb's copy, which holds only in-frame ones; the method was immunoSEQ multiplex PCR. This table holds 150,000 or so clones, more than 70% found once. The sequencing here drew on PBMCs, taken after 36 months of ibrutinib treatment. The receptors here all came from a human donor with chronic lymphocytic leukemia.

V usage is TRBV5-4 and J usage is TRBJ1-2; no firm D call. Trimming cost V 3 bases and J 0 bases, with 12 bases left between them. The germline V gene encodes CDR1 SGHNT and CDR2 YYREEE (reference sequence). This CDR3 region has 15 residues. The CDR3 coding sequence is TGTGCCAGCAGCTACCCTGATCGAGCTAACTATGGCTACACCTTC. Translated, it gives CASSYPDRANYGYTF.

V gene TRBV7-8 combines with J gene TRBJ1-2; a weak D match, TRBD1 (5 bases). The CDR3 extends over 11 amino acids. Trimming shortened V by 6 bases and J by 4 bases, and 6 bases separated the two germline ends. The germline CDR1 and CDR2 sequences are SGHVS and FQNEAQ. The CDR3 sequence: CASSTGYGYTF. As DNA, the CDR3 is TGTGCCAGCAGTACAGGCTATGGCTACACCTTC. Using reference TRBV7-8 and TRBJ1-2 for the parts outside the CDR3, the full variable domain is GAGVSQSPRYKVAKRGQDVALRCDPISGHVSLFWYQQALGQGPEFLTYFQNEAQLDKSGLPSDRFFAERPEGSVSTLKIQRTQQEDSAVYLCASSTGYGYTFGSGTRLTVV.

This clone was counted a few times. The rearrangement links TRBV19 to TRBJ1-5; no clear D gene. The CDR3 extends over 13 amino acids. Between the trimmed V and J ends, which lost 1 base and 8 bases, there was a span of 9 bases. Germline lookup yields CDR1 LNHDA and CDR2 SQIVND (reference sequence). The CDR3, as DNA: TGTGCCAGTAGTATAGGGACCCTCAAGCCCCAGCATTTT. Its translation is CASSIGTLKPQHF.

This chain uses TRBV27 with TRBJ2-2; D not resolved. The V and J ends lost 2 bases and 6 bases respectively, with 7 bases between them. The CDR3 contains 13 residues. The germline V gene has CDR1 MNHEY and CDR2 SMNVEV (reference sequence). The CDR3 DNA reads TGTGCCAGCAGTTTAGGAGATTCCGGGGAGCTGTTTTTT. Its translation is CASSLGDSGELFF.

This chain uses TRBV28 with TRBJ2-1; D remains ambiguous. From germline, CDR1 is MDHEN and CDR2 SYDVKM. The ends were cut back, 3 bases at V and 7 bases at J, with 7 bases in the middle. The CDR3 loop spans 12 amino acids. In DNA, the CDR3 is TGTGCCAGCAGTTTTCGGCATAATGAGCAGTTCTTC. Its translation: CASSFRHNEQFF.

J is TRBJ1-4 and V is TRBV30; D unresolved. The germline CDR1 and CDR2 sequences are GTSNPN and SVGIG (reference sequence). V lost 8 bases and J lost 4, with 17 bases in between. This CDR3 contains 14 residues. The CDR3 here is CALHRTANNEKLFF. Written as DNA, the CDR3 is TGTGCCCTACACCGGACGGCTAATAATGAAAAACTGTTTTTT.

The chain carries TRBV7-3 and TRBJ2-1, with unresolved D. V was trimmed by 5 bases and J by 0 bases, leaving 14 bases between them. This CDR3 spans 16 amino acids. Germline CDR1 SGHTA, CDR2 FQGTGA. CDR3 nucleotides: TGTGCCAGCAGCCCCAGTAGGGCAATCTCCTACAATGAGCAGTTCTTC. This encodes CASSPSRAISYNEQFF.

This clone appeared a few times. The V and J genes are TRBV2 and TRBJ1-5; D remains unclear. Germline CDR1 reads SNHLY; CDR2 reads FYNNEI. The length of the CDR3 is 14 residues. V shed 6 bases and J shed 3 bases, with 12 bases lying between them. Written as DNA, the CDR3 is TGTGCCAGCAGCACCTACAGAGCCAATCAGCCCCAGCATTTT. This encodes CASSTYRANQPQHF.

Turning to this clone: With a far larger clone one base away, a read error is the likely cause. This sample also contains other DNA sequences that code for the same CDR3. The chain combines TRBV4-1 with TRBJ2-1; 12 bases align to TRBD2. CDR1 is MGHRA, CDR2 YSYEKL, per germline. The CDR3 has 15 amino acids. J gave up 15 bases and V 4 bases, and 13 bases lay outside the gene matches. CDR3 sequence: CASSLRTSGEGVLFF. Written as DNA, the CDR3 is TGCGCCAGCAGCCTCCGGACTAGCGGGGAGGGGGTACTGTTCTTC.

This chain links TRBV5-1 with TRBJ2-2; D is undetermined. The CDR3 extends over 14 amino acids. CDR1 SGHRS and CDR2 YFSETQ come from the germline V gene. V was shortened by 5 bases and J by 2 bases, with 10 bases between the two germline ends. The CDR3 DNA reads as TGCGCCAGCAGTAATCCAGTAAACACCGGGGAGCTGTTTTTT. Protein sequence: CASSNPVNTGELFF.

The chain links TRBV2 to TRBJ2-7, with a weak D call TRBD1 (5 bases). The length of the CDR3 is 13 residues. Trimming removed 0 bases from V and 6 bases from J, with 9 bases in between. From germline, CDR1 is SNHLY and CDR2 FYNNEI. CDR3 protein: CASSEAGAGEQYF. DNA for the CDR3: TGTGCCAGCAGTGAAGCAGGGGCTGGCGAGCAGTACTTC.

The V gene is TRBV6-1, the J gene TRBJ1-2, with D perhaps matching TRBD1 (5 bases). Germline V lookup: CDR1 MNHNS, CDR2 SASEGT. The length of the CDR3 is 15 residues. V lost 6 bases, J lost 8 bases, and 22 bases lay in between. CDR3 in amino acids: CASRNGAQAFRGYTF. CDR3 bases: TGTGCCAGCAGGAACGGGGCTCAAGCTTTTCGGGGCTACACCTTC.

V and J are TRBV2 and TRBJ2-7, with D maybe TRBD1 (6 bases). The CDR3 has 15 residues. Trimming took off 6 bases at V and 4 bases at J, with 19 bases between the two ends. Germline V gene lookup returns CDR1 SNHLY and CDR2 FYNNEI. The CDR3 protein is CASRDRTVEGYEQYF. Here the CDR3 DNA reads TGTGCCAGCAGGGATAGGACAGTAGAGGGGTACGAGCAGTACTTC.